This TCR beta chain was sequenced for a study of graft-versus-host responses after intestinal transplantation. Study summary: All recipients were transplanted with multivisceral, liver-intestinal, or isolated intestinal grafts.

Between the trimmed V and J ends, which lost 1 base and 5 bases, there was a span of 11 bases. Germline CDR1 MDHEN, CDR2 SYDVKM. The CDR3 is 14 amino acids. Study conclusions and caveats: Patients with graft-donor T cell macrochimerism had high graft-versus-host to host-versus-graft clonal ratios in allografts.

Profiled with immunoSEQ multiplex PCR; TCRdb holds only in-frame clones, not every one. The sample contains more than 50,000 clones, around nine tenths of which appear only once. Of note for this clone: Its target is unknown.

The chain has TRBV28 and TRBJ1-2; D might be TRBD1 (5 bases). The material was PBMCs, obtained around 120 days after intestinal transplantation. This sequence was found in a human patient who received an intestinal transplant, so some T cells may come from the graft donor. CDR3 protein: CASSLSGRRYGYTF. As DNA, the CDR3 is TGTGCCAGCAGTTTATCGGGGCGTCGGTATGGCTACACCTTC.